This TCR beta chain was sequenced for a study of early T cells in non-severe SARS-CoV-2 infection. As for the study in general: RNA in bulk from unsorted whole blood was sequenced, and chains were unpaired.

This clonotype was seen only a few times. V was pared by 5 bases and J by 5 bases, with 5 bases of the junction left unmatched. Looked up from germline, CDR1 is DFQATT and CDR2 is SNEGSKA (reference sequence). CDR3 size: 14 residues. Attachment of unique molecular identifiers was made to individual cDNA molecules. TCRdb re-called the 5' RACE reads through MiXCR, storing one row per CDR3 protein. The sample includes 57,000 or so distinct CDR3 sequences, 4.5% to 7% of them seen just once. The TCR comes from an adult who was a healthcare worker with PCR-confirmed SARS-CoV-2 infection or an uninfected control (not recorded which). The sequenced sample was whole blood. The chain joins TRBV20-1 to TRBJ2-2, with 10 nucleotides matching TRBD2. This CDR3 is CSAFSGGVTGELFF. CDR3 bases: TGCAGTGCTTTCAGCGGGGGGGTAACCGGGGAGCTGTTTTTT.